The count of the clone carrying this T cell receptor beta chain is one. In the authors' workflow: For nucleated cells, counts were estimated from reference gene primer amplification. Repertoires were generated with immunoSEQ multiplex PCR, while TCRdb's copy carries only in-frame clones and drops some. V and J calls and clone size follow that table, whereas D and trimming were derived from the DNA. The sample carries a few hundred thousand clones, approximately 83% recorded once. V was clipped by 3 bases and J by 1 base, with 13 bases between them. CDR1 is MGHDK, CDR2 SYGVNS, per germline. The CDR3 contains 15 residues. The data were taken from a study of blood T cell repertoires in COVID-19. Turning to the study itself: Italy, Spain and the United States were the sources of the convalescent and acute COVID-19 samples.

Input material: PBMCs or T cells enriched from blood (not recorded which). This TCR derives from a woman in her sixties or seventies who had recovered from COVID-19. The chain joins TRBV25-1 to TRBJ2-7, with D tentatively TRBD2 (6 bases). The CDR3 spells CASSDPAGLSYEQYF. The CDR3 DNA reads TGTGCCAGCAGTGACCCCGCGGGGCTTTCCTACGAGCAGTACTTC.